The 2 T cell receptor beta chains in this list originate from one sample, sequenced in a study of cytotoxic CD8 clonotypes in ibrutinib-treated CLL. The data were produced by immunoSEQ multiplex PCR, yet TCRdb's version contains in-frame clones alone and is incomplete. The sample yields about 140,000 clones, 70% to 90% seen once. This material consisted of PBMCs, taken after 36 months of ibrutinib treatment. These receptors were obtained from a human donor with chronic lymphocytic leukemia.

This chain connects TRBV19 to TRBJ2-1, with D possibly TRBD2 on 5 matching bases. This CDR3 is 13 amino acids long. V was cut by 8 bases and J by 6 bases, with 14 bases left in between. Germline lookup yields CDR1 LNHDA and CDR2 SQIVND (reference sequence). The CDR3 spells CASAVFGGNEQFF. The DNA of the CDR3 is TGTGCCAGTGCAGTTTTCGGAGGCAATGAGCAGTTCTTC.

V is TRBV5-1 and J is TRBJ2-2; D not certain. This CDR3 comprises 13 residues. The germline V gene encodes CDR1 SGHRS and CDR2 YFSETQ. V lost 0 bases and J lost 5, with 5 bases in between. CDR3 coding DNA: TGCGCCAGCAGCTTGGATCTGACCGGGGAGCTGTTTTTT. Translating gives CASSLDLTGELFF.